Shown below are 7 T cell receptor beta chains from a single sample sequenced in a study of CD4 T cells in relation to SARS-CoV-2 and coronaviruses. Before the COVID-19 pandemic, during about 2010-2019, CD4+ T cells were taken from unexposed donors. Repertoires were generated with immunoSEQ multiplex PCR, while TCRdb's copy carries only in-frame clones and drops some. This table has approximately 64,000 clones, about 95% appearing once. Sequencing input: naive CD4+ T cells from PBMCs. The subset was: naive CD4+ T cells isolated by negative enrichment. These receptors all come from a human donor in good health.

This chain uses TRBV12-3 or TRBV12-4 with TRBJ2-7, with D possibly being TRBD2 (5 bases). The length of the CDR3 is 12 residues. The V end lost 6 bases, the J end lost 6 bases, and 12 bases lay between the germline ends. CDR3 nucleotide sequence: TGTGCCAGCAGGCCCCCCGGAGGCGAGCAGTACTTC. This gives the protein CASRPPGGEQYF.

The chain uses TRBV4-2 and TRBJ2-7, with D possibly called TRBD1 or TRBD2 (5 bases each). The CDR3 sequence is 15 residues long. The V end was cut by 5 bases, the J end by 3 bases, with 17 bases between. Germline V gives CDR1 LGHNA, CDR2 YNFKEQ. In DNA, the CDR3 is TGTGCCAGCAGCACCCAAAAGGGGAGTTTCTACGAGCAGTACTTC. Amino acids: CASSTQKGSFYEQYF.

The DNA for the CDR3 is TGTGCCATCAGTGACCCTACCGGGACAGGGAGGTCTGGGGCCAACGTCCTGACTTTC. It encodes CAISDPTGTGRSGANVLTF. This rearrangement joins TRBV10-3 to TRBJ2-6, with 9 bases aligning to TRBD1. CDR3 length: 19 amino acids. CDR1 and CDR2 from the germline V gene are ENHRY and SYGVKD. The V and J ends lost 3 bases and 1 base, in that order; junction bases with no gene match: 10.

The chain recombines TRBV27 with TRBJ1-6; D possibly corresponds to TRBD1 (5 bases). The CDR3 loop spans 16 amino acids. V lost 7 bases and J lost 7, with 20 bases in between. Germline V gene data show CDR1 as MNHEY and CDR2 as SMNVEV (reference sequence). CDR3 in DNA: TGTGCCAGCACTTCCGAAAGGGACGGGATAAATTCACCCCTCCACTTT. This codes for CASTSERDGINSPLHF.

V is TRBV15 and J is TRBJ1-5, with TRBD1 identical over 9 bases. This CDR3 comprises 18 residues. The V segment lost 2 bases and the J segment 2 bases; nucleotides outside the gene matches: 10. Germline values: CDR1 LNHNV, CDR2 YYDKDF (reference sequence). The CDR3 DNA reads as TGTGCCACCAGCAGATATCCGGGACAGGGAATCGGCAATCAGCCCCAGCATTTT. This gives the protein CATSRYPGQGIGNQPQHF. Full variable domain (missing parts from reference TRBV15 and TRBJ1-5): DAMVIQNPRYQVTQFGKPVTLSCSQTLNHNVMYWYQQKSSQAPKLLFHYYDKDFNNEADTPDNFQSRRPNTSFCFLDIRSPGLGDTAMYLCATSRYPGQGIGNQPQHFGDGTRLSIL.

The V call is TRBV6-6, the J call TRBJ1-5, with D hard to call. CDR1 is MNHNY, CDR2 SVGAGI, per germline (reference sequence). The CDR3 is 13 amino acids. With 6 bases removed from V and 4 bases from J, the gap between germline ends came to 10 bases. CDR3 protein: CASSESENQPQHF. CDR3 DNA: TGTGCCAGCAGCGAGTCGGAGAATCAGCCCCAGCATTTT.

This chain links TRBV28 with TRBJ2-7; 9 nucleotides match TRBD2. V lost 5 bases to trimming and J lost 3 bases; unmatched junction nucleotides: 5. This CDR3 region has 14 residues. CDR1 and CDR2 (germline): MDHEN, SYDVKM. Written as DNA, the CDR3 is TGTGCCAGCAGTCCGACTAGCGGTGGCTACGAGCAGTACTTC. Translated, it gives CASSPTSGGYEQYF.